This entry lists 27 T cell receptor beta chains sequenced from one sample in a study of beta chain features in type 1 diabetes. Study-level results: The study found moderately but significantly shorter TCRB CDR3s in all four CD4+ subsets of Type 1 diabetes patients.

Antigens for these TCRs are unknown. The whole isolated RNA underwent reverse transcription, so sequencing captured expressed TCRB transcripts. Libraries were prepared by immunoSEQ multiplex PCR; TCRdb keeps only in-frame clonotypes and omits some of them. Of roughly 220,000 clones detected, 16% appear once; the ten largest clones hold less than 0.09%. Sequenced sample: naive CD4+ T cells from blood. These receptors all come from a man between 25 and 39 years old with type 1 diabetes.

This chain connects TRBV6-5 to TRBJ1-1; D is unresolved. Germline V gives CDR1 MNHEY, CDR2 SVGAGI. With 9 bases removed from V and 0 bases from J, the gap between germline ends came to 8 bases. The CDR3 consists of 12 residues. The CDR3 sequence is CASHTLNTEAFF. DNA for the CDR3: TGTGCCAGTCATACTTTGAACACTGAAGCTTTCTTT.

This clone was observed a handful of times. This chain links TRBV28 with TRBJ1-3, with D hard to call. Germline V lookup: CDR1 MDHEN, CDR2 SYDVKM. CDR3 size: 16 residues. The V end lost 8 bases, the J end lost 0 bases, and 17 bases lay between the germline ends. The DNA of the CDR3 is TGTGCCAGCCCTCCGTCGGACGGGTTCTCTGGAAACACCATATATTTT. It specifies CASPPSDGFSGNTIYF.

This clone appeared a few times. The J gene is TRBJ2-3, the V gene TRBV7-9; D gene unclear. CDR3 length: 13 amino acids. The germline V gene encodes CDR1 SEHNR and CDR2 FQNEAQ (reference sequence). V lost 2 bases and J lost 3, with 6 bases in between. CDR3 DNA sequence: TGTGCCAGCAGCTTAACCGGTACAGATACGCAGTATTTT. Translated: CASSLTGTDTQYF. Filled out from reference TRBV7-9 and TRBJ2-3, the complete variable domain reads DTGVSQNPRHKITKRGQNVTFRCDPISEHNRLYWYRQTLGQGPEFLTYFQNEAQLEKSRLLSDRFSAERPKGSFSTLEIQRTEQGDSAMYLCASSLTGTDTQYFGPGTRLTVL.

The rearrangement links TRBV7-9 to TRBJ2-2, with no clear D. The ends were cut back, 1 base at V and 1 base at J, with 7 bases in the middle. Germline V gene data show CDR1 as SEHNR and CDR2 as FQNEAQ (reference sequence). This CDR3 is 15 amino acids long. CDR3 protein: CASSLGQLNTGELFF. CDR3 bases: TGTGCCAGCAGCTTAGGACAATTGAACACCGGGGAGCTGTTTTTT. The full variable domain, completed using reference TRBV7-9 and TRBJ2-2, is DTGVSQNPRHKITKRGQNVTFRCDPISEHNRLYWYRQTLGQGPEFLTYFQNEAQLEKSRLLSDRFSAERPKGSFSTLEIQRTEQGDSAMYLCASSLGQLNTGELFFGEGSRLTVL.

This clone was recorded a few times. The chain is built from TRBV10-3 and TRBJ1-3; no clear D. The ends were cut back, 3 bases at V and 4 bases at J, with 7 bases in the middle. Germline loops: CDR1 ENHRY, CDR2 SYGVKD. The CDR3 contains 13 residues. The CDR3 DNA reads as TGTGCCATCAGTGAAACACAAGGAAACACCATATATTTT. Translation: CAISETQGNTIYF.

The chain has TRBV27 and TRBJ2-1; D unclear. Germline V gene lookup returns CDR1 MNHEY and CDR2 SMNVEV (reference sequence). The CDR3 covers 13 residues. V was shortened by 4 bases and J by 7 bases, with 11 bases between the two germline ends. The CDR3 sequence is CASSSMMGNEQFF. The CDR3 coding sequence is TGTGCCAGCAGTTCGATGATGGGGAATGAGCAGTTCTTC.

This clone was seen a handful of times. The rearrangement joins TRBV30 to TRBJ2-3; perhaps TRBD1 as D (6 bases). Looked up from germline, CDR1 is GTSNPN and CDR2 is SVGIG (reference sequence). This CDR3 is 15 amino acids long. Trimming pared 3 bases from V and 2 bases from J, leaving 15 bases between. CDR3 coding DNA: TGTGCCTGGAGACCAATCCGGGACAACACAGATACGCAGTATTTT. This gives the protein CAWRPIRDNTDTQYF.

The chain uses TRBV29-1 and TRBJ1-1, with D possibly matching TRBD1 (6 bases). CDR1 SQVTM and CDR2 ANQGSEA come from the germline V gene. The CDR3 sequence is 13 residues long. Here the CDR3 DNA reads TGCATCGTAGGGGGAGTTATGAACACTGAAGCTTTCTTT. Translated, it gives CIVGGVMNTEAFF.

This clone was counted only a few times. The chain uses TRBV29-1 and TRBJ2-5; D is possibly TRBD1 (6 bases). Trimming pared 8 bases from V and 4 bases from J, leaving 14 bases between. The CDR3 contains 12 residues. Per the germline V gene, CDR1 is SQVTM and CDR2 is ANQGSEA. The CDR3 DNA sequence: TGCAGCCATTACAGGGTTTCAGAGACCCAGTACTTC. It codes for CSHYRVSETQYF. Looking up the rest from reference TRBV29-1 and TRBJ2-5 gives the full variable domain: SAVISQKPSRDICQRGTSLTIQCQVDSQVTMMFWYRQQPGQSLTLIATANQGSEATYESGFVIDKFPISRPNLTFSTLTVSNMSPEDSSIYLCSHYRVSETQYFGPGTRLLVL.

This chain joins TRBV30 and TRBJ2-2, with 11 bases that match TRBD2. This CDR3 region has 14 residues. V was pared by 3 bases and J by 6 bases, with 3 bases of the junction left unmatched. The V gene's germline CDR1 is GTSNPN and CDR2 SVGIG (reference sequence). In DNA, the CDR3 is TGTGCCTGGAGGACTAGCGGGACAGCCGGGGAGCTGTTTTTT. Translation gives CAWRTSGTAGELFF.

This clone has only a few counts. The chain uses TRBV7-2 and TRBJ2-7; possible D gene TRBD2, 5 bases. V was pared by 1 base and J by 2 bases, with 9 bases between. Germline V gene data show CDR1 as SGHTA and CDR2 as FQGNSA. This CDR3 contains 14 residues. In nucleotides, the CDR3 is TGTGCCAGCAGCTTAGGGACTCCACCCTACGAGCAGTACTTC. This translates into CASSLGTPPYEQYF.

V is TRBV10-3 and J is TRBJ1-5, with 9 bases lining up with TRBD1. This CDR3 region has 17 residues. The V gene's germline CDR1 is ENHRY and CDR2 SYGVKD. V dropped 5 bases and J dropped 2; count of bases not matched to a gene: 10. CDR3 residues: CAISPGQGLYGNQPQHF. The CDR3 DNA follows: TGTGCCATCAGTCCGGGACAGGGTCTATATGGCAATCAGCCCCAGCATTTT.

This clone was counted between two and nine times. The CDR3 region has the DNA TGCGCCAGCAGCTTACAGGGGGCGAGGAATGAGCAGTTCTTC. Protein sequence: CASSLQGARNEQFF. The V gene is TRBV5-1, the J gene TRBJ2-1; 9 nucleotides agree with TRBD1. V trimming: 2 bases; J trimming: 7 bases; junction bases outside the gene matches: 4. The CDR3 spans 14 residues. CDR1 and CDR2 from the germline V gene are SGHRS and YFSETQ.

The chain joins TRBV30 to TRBJ2-1; TRBD1 matches at 7 bases. Looked up from germline, CDR1 is GTSNPN and CDR2 is SVGIG (reference sequence). V lost 2 bases, J lost 5 bases, and 3 bases stayed unmatched. This CDR3 has 13 amino acids. The CDR3 nucleotides read TGTGCCTGGAGTCCGGGACAGCACAATGAGCAGTTCTTC. It translates to CAWSPGQHNEQFF.

The V call is TRBV14, the J call TRBJ2-5; D possibly corresponds to TRBD2 (6 bases). Between the trimmed V and J ends, which lost 4 bases and 5 bases, there was a span of 11 bases. CDR3 size: 13 residues. Per the germline V gene, CDR1 is SGHDN and CDR2 is FVKESK. The CDR3 reads CASSRTSWETQYF. The CDR3 DNA is TGTGCCAGCAGCCGTACTAGCTGGGAGACCCAGTACTTC.

The V gene is TRBV5-1, the J gene TRBJ2-4; D is unresolved. Trimming pared 0 bases from V and 0 bases from J, leaving 13 bases between. This CDR3 region has 17 residues. Germline V gene sequence: CDR1 SGHRS, CDR2 YFSETQ. The chain's CDR3 is CASSLGPLAVAKNIQYF. In nucleotides, the CDR3 is TGCGCCAGCAGCTTGGGCCCTCTGGCGGTAGCCAAAAACATTCAGTACTTC.

The sample holds a few counts of this clone. Other DNA sequences in this sample translate to the same CDR3. CDR3 region: CASSLGQAQETQYF. The CDR3 DNA reads TGTGCCAGCAGCTTAGGACAGGCCCAAGAGACCCAGTACTTC. The chain combines TRBV7-2 with TRBJ2-5; a weak D match, TRBD1 (6 bases). The length of the CDR3 is 14 residues. CDR1 SGHTA and CDR2 FQGNSA come from the germline V gene. V was clipped by 1 base and J by 1 base, with 7 bases between them.

The CDR3 DNA reads as TGTGCCAGCAGCCTTATCCAAGGAGAGCAGTTCTTC. Protein product: CASSLIQGEQFF. This chain connects TRBV7-9 to TRBJ2-1, with D unresolved. V lost 5 bases, J lost 10 bases, and 12 bases lay in between. Per germline, CDR1 SEHNR and CDR2 FQNEAQ (reference sequence). The CDR3 runs to 12 residues.

Of note for this clone: Other nucleotide sequences in the sample specify the same CDR3. This chain connects TRBV9 to TRBJ2-1; possibly TRBD2 for D (6 bases). The germline V gene encodes CDR1 SGDLS and CDR2 YYNGEE. V shed 1 base and J shed 0 bases, with 8 bases lying between them. This CDR3 is 15 amino acids long. In nucleotides, the CDR3 is TGTGCCAGCAGCGTATCGACTAGCTCCTACAATGAGCAGTTCTTC. Encoded protein: CASSVSTSSYNEQFF.

The V call is TRBV5-6, the J call TRBJ2-6; no firm D call. V gave up 4 bases and J gave up 0 bases, with 5 bases separating them. The CDR3 runs 14 residues. CDR1 and CDR2 (germline): SGHDT, YYEEEE. The CDR3 region is CASSARSGANVLTF. The CDR3 region has the DNA TGTGCCAGCAGCGCCCGCTCTGGGGCCAACGTCCTGACTTTC.

This clone showed up just a few times. This rearrangement joins TRBV13 to TRBJ2-7; 7 bases fit TRBD1. From germline, CDR1 is PRHDT and CDR2 FYEKMQ (reference sequence). After removal of 5 bases from V and 4 bases from J, the junction contained 2 bases not matched to a gene. The CDR3 is made up of 12 amino acids. CDR3 DNA: TGTGCCAGCAGCGGGACAGATTACGAGCAGTACTTC. Its translation is CASSGTDYEQYF.

This clone was observed a handful of times. In DNA, the CDR3 is TGTGCCAGCAGCCAATGGGACAGGGGGTCCACCGGGGAGCTGTTTTTT. Encoded protein: CASSQWDRGSTGELFF. The chain uses TRBV11-1 and TRBJ2-2, with 11 bases lining up with TRBD1. The germline gives CDR1 SGHAT, CDR2 FQDESV (reference sequence). The V segment lost 5 bases and the J segment 4 bases; nucleotides outside the gene matches: 6. The CDR3 totals 16 residues.

The chain couples TRBV28 to TRBJ1-5, with D possibly TRBD1 on 5 matching bases. Deletions cut 5 bases from V and 5 bases from J, with 16 bases between. The germline V gene has CDR1 MDHEN and CDR2 SYDVKM. CDR3 length: 15 residues. The CDR3 loop is CASSPRGGTHQPQHF. The CDR3 DNA sequence: TGTGCCAGCAGTCCCCGAGGTGGGACCCATCAGCCCCAGCATTTT.

This clone has just a few counts. The rearrangement joins TRBV25-1 to TRBJ2-5; 11 bases are shared with TRBD2. Germline V gene sequence: CDR1 MGHDK, CDR2 SYGVNS. This CDR3 is built from 15 residues. J gave up 4 bases and V 3 bases, and 4 bases lay outside the gene matches. The DNA of the CDR3 is TGTGCCAGCAGTGATAGCGGGAGGGCCGGAGAGACCCAGTACTTC. It encodes CASSDSGRAGETQYF.

This clone turned up a few times. The genes are TRBV7-9 and TRBJ2-5; D is undetermined. Germline V gene data show CDR1 as SEHNR and CDR2 as FQNEAQ (reference sequence). V lost 3 bases and J 2 bases, leaving 7 bases between the germline ends. This CDR3 comprises 13 residues. The CDR3 DNA follows: TGTGCCAGCAGCTTGGCAGATCAAGAGACCCAGTACTTC. It specifies CASSLADQETQYF. Combining the CDR3 with reference TRBV7-9 and TRBJ2-5 gives the whole variable domain DTGVSQNPRHKITKRGQNVTFRCDPISEHNRLYWYRQTLGQGPEFLTYFQNEAQLEKSRLLSDRFSAERPKGSFSTLEIQRTEQGDSAMYLCASSLADQETQYFGPGTRLLVL.

This clone has more than one count but fewer than ten. The chain is built from TRBV29-1 and TRBJ1-2; D is unresolved. The CDR3 is 16 residues long. V lost 1 base to trimming and J lost 5 bases, with 20 bases between them. The germline gives CDR1 SQVTM, CDR2 ANQGSEA. Here the CDR3 DNA reads TGCAGCGTTGAAGCTCGGAGGCGGGCCTTTGGATATGGCTACACCTTC. Amino acid sequence: CSVEARRRAFGYGYTF.

This chain joins TRBV7-2 and TRBJ2-1; 9 nucleotides agree with TRBD2. This CDR3 is 15 amino acids long. V trimming: 1 base; J trimming: 9 bases; junction bases outside the gene matches: 7. Germline-derived CDR1 and CDR2 are SGHTA and FQGNSA. Here the CDR3 reads CASSLDVAGVGEQFF. In DNA, the CDR3 is TGTGCCAGCAGCTTAGATGTAGCGGGAGTCGGTGAGCAGTTCTTC.